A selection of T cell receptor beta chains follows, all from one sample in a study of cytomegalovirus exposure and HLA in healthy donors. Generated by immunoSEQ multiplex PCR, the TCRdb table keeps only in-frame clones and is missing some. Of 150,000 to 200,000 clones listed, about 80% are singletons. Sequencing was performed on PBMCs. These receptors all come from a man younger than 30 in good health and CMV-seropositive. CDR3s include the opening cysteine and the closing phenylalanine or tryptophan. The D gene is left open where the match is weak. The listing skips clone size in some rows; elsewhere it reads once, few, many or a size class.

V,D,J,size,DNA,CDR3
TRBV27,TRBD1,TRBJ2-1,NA,TGTGCCAGCAGCCCGGGACAGGGTAACGGCGATGAGCAGTTCTTC,CASSPGQGNGDEQFF
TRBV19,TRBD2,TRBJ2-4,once,TGTGCCAGTACCAAAGGACGCGGGGGTGAACAGTACTTC,CASTKGRGGEQYF
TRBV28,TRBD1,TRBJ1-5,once,TGTGCCAGCATCCAACTAGGGGGCCGGAATCAGCCCCAGCATTTT,CASIQLGGRNQPQHF
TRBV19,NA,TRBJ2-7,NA,TGTGCCAGTAAGGGAGAGGGCTCCTACGAGCAGTACTTC,CASKGEGSYEQYF
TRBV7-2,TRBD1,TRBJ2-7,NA,TGTGCCAGCAGCGACGTCCGGGACAGGGTCCACGAGCAGTACTTC,CASSDVRDRVHEQYF
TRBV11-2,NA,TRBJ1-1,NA,TGTGCCAGCAGCTTAGGACAGACTGTAAACACTGAAGCTTTCTTT,CASSLGQTVNTEAFF
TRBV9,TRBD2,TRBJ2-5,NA,TGTGCCAGCAGCGTCACCGGGGGGGAGGGAGAAGAGACCCAGTACTTC,CASSVTGGEGEETQYF
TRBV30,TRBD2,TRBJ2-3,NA,TGTGCCTGGAGTGTACCGAGCGGGAGTTCGGATACGCAGTATTTT,CAWSVPSGSSDTQYF
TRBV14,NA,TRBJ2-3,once,TGTGCCAGCAGCCAATGGAGGGATACGCAGTATTTT,CASSQWRDTQYF
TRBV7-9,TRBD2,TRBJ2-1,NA,TGTGCCAGCAGCCGTCTAGCGGGGGGCAATGAGCAGTTCTTC,CASSRLAGGNEQFF
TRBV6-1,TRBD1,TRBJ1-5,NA,TGTGCCAGCAGTCCCCAGGGGGTCAGCAATCAGCCCCAGCATTTT,CASSPQGVSNQPQHF
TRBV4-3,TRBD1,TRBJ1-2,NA,TGCGCCAGCAGCCAAGTTCTACCGGGACAGGGGGCGGATGGCTACACCTTC,CASSQVLPGQGADGYTF
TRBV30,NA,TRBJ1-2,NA,TGTGCCTGGACGGAGGGGCGCTATGGCTACACCTTC,CAWTEGRYGYTF
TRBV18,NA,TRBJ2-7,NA,TGTGCCAGCTCACCACTATCGGGGTCCATCGACGAGCAGTACTTC,CASSPLSGSIDEQYF
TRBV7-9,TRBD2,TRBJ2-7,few,TGTGCCAGCAGCTCGGGGACTAGCGGGAGTTTCGACGAGCAGTACTTC,CASSSGTSGSFDEQYF
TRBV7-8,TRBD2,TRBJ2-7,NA,TGTGCCAGCAGCCGACTAGCGGGAAGCTCCTACGAGCAGTACTTC,CASSRLAGSSYEQYF
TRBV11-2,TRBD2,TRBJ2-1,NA,TGTGCCAGCAGCCACAACAGCGGGATACGCAATGAGCAGTTCTTC,CASSHNSGIRNEQFF
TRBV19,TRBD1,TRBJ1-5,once,TGTGCCAGTAGTACCCCGGGACAGCTGAGCAATCAGCCCCAGCATTTT,CASSTPGQLSNQPQHF
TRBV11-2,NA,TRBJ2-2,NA,TGTGCCAGCAGCCCAACACAGAGATCGAACACCGGGGAGCTGTTTTTT,CASSPTQRSNTGELFF
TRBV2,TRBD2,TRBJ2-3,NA,TGTGCCAGCAGTGAAGCTAAAACTAGCGGGCCGGATACGCAGTATTTT,CASSEAKTSGPDTQYF
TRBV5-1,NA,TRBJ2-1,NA,TGCGCCAGCAGTCCCGGACTCGCCCCCAACAATGAGCAGTTCTTC,CASSPGLAPNNEQFF
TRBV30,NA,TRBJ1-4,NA,TGTGCCTGGGCCCCCAGGCAGGTCCTTAGGGGGAAACTGTTTTTT,CAWAPRQVLRGKLFF
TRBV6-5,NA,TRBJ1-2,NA,TGTGCCAGCAGTTACTCGGGCCGAGTCTATGGCTACACCTTC,CASSYSGRVYGYTF
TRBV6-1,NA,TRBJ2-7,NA,TGTGCCAGCATCGACGGGAATTTCTACGAGCAGTACTTC,CASIDGNFYEQYF
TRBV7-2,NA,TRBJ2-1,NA,TGTGCCAGCAGCTTGCAAGCGGGCGAGTACAATGAGCAGTTCTTC,CASSLQAGEYNEQFF
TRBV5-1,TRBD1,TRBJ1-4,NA,TGCGCCAGCAGCTTACCAGGGGGGGAAAAACTGTTTTTT,CASSLPGGEKLFF
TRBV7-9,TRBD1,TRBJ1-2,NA,TGTGCCAGCAGCGGGACAGGGGGCTCCTATGGCTACACCTTC,CASSGTGGSYGYTF
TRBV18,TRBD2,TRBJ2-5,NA,TGTGCCAGCTCACCGGCTAGCGGGAGAAAAGAGACCCAGTACTTC,CASSPASGRKETQYF
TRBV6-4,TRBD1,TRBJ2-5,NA,TGTGCCAGCAGTGAGCAACCGGGACAGGGTCCAGAGACCCAGTACTTC,CASSEQPGQGPETQYF
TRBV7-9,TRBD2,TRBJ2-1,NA,TGTGCCAGCAGCTTAGGGACCCTAGCGGGAGAGCAGTTCTTC,CASSLGTLAGEQFF
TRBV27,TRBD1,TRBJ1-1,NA,TGTGCCAGCAGACCGGGACAGGGTTGGGGAGCTTTCTTT,CASRPGQGWGAFF
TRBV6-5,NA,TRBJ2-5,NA,TGTGCCAGCAGTAGCCCCGGGAGGACCCAGTACTTC,CASSSPGRTQYF
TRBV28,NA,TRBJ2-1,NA,TGTGCCAGCAGCCCCTGGCGGTACAATGAGCAGTTCTTC,CASSPWRYNEQFF
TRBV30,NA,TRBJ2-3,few,TGTGCCTGGGAGGCAGATACGCAGTATTTT,CAWEADTQYF
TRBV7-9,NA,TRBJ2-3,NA,TGTGCCAGCAGCCCCTGGCGGGGAAGGATAGATACGCAGTATTTT,CASSPWRGRIDTQYF
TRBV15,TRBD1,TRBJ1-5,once,TGTGCCACCAGCAGGGGACAGAGCAATCAGCCCCAGCATTTT,CATSRGQSNQPQHF
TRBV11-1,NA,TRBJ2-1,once,TGTGCCAGCAGCTCCGGAGCGGCCCTCAATGAGCAGTTCTTC,CASSSGAALNEQFF
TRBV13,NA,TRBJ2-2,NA,TGTGCCAGCAGCCAGGGGGGGAACACCGGGGAGCTGTTTTTT,CASSQGGNTGELFF
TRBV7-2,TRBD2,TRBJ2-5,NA,TGTGCCAGCAGCTTAACCGCGGGGGGAGAGACCCAGTACTTC,CASSLTAGGETQYF
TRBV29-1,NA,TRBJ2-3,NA,TGCAGCGTTGTGCGTCAGGACACAGATACGCAGTATTTT,CSVVRQDTDTQYF
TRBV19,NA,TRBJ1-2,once,TGTGCCAGTAGTCAGACGGCTTGGGAGCTGTGGCGTGGCTACACCTTC,CASSQTAWELWRGYTF
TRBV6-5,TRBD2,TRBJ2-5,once,TGTGCCAGCAGTTACTCGAGCGGGAGGGAAGAGACCCAGTACTTC,CASSYSSGREETQYF
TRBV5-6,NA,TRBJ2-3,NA,TGTGCCAGCAGCTCCCGGGCCATAACTAGGGATACGCAGTATTTT,CASSSRAITRDTQYF
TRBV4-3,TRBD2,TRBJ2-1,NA,TGCGCCAGCAGCCAAGATTTTTCTAGCGGGAGGGCCCGGGTAGCTTACAATGAGCAGTTCTTC,CASSQDFSSGRARVAYNEQFF
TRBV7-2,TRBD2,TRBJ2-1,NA,TGTGCCAGCAGGGGCCGACTAGCGGGAAGGTACAATGAGCAGTTCTTC,CASRGRLAGRYNEQFF
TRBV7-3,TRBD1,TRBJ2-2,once,TGTGCCAGCAGCACCATGACAGGGTCGGGCACCGGGGAGCTGTTTTTT,CASSTMTGSGTGELFF
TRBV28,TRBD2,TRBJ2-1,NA,TGTGCCAGCAGTACCCCCGGGAGGCCTGATGAGCAGTTCTTC,CASSTPGRPDEQFF
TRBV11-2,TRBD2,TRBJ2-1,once,TGTGCCAGCAGCTCTCTAGCGGGCTTCTACAATGAGCAGTTCTTC,CASSSLAGFYNEQFF
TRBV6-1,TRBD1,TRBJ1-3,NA,TGTGCCAGCAGTGATTCTGGAACAGGGGGCAACACCATATATTTT,CASSDSGTGGNTIYF
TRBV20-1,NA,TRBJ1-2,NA,TGCAGTGCCCCCAGGGACTACACCTTC,CSAPRDYTF
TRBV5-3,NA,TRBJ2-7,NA,TGTGCCAGATGGAAAACGCGGGGGCCCCGCCATGGATACGAGCAGTACTTC,CARWKTRGPRHGYEQYF
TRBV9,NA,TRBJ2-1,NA,TGTGCCAGCAGCCTCACCTCGGGCAATGAGCAGTTCTTC,CASSLTSGNEQFF
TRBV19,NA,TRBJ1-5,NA,TGTGCCAGTAGTGGGGGGGCAGGGGCTAGCAATCAGCCCCAGCATTTT,CASSGGAGASNQPQHF
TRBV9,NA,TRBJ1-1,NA,TGTGCCAGCAGCTTCTTCGACAGAATGAACACTGAAGCTTTCTTT,CASSFFDRMNTEAFF
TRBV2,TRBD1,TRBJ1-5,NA,TGTGCCAGCGGGGGACGGGACAGCCGTGGGGGTCAGCATTTT,CASGGRDSRGGQHF
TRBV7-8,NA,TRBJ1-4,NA,TGTGCCAGCAGCTTTAGGACTGTGGGAGGGGAAAAACTGTTTTTT,CASSFRTVGGEKLFF
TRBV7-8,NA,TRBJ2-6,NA,TGTGCCAGCAGTCCCGGCAGGAAGGGGCTCGTTCCTGGGGCCAACGTCCTGACTTTC,CASSPGRKGLVPGANVLTF
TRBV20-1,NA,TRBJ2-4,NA,TGCAGTGCCGAGCCGGAAAACATTCAGTACTTC,CSAEPENIQYF
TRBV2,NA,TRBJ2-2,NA,TGTGCCAGCAATGGCAGATACGCGAACACCGGGGAGCTGTTTTTT,CASNGRYANTGELFF
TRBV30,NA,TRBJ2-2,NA,TGTGCCTGGAGTGAGATCCGTATCTCCTTGAGCACCGGGGAGCTGTTTTTT,CAWSEIRISLSTGELFF